The sequence of this TCR beta chain was determined in a study of blood T cells in healthy people across ages. About the research overall: Capturing about one barcoded beta molecule per two T cells was achieved by template switching.

This clonotype was counted once. Its target is unknown. A sample-barcoded 5' primer and a J-beta primer mix were used in a second PCR of about 7 to 11 cycles. The yield of each sample was at least 2.5 million CDR3-containing paired-end reads. From the 5' RACE reads, TCRdb called clonotypes with MiXCR, one entry per CDR3 protein. The data show around 780,000 distinct CDR3 sequences, roughly 50% seen once. Study-wide results and limits: Conclusively comparing naive with antigen-experienced cells was impossible with unsorted PBMCs.

The V and J ends lost 7 bases and 3 bases, in that order; junction bases with no gene match: 4. From germline, CDR1 is KGHDR and CDR2 SFDVKD. The CDR3 runs to 13 residues. This rearrangement joins TRBV24-1 to TRBJ2-5; 7 nucleotides agree with TRBD1. Material: blood. This TCR came from a man aged 40-50 years in good health. DNA for the CDR3: TGTGCCACCAGAATTACAGGGGAAGAGACCCAGTACTTC. It is translated as CATRITGEETQYF.